This T cell receptor beta chain was retrieved from a study of regulatory T cells in long-lasting Graves disease. Noted time point: persistent/refractory GD, antithyroid drugs over 5 years with positive TRAb. From RNA extracted from PBMCs, the TCR library was made. Each of the patients was recruited from an endocrinology department situated in Xi'an, China. This CDR3 has 16 residues. V shed 3 bases, J shed 0 bases, and the junction held 7 bases outside the gene matches. Construction of the TCR beta libraries employed iRepertoire HTBI primers in conjunction with Arm-PCR of CDR3 regions. MiXCR was run by TCRdb on the multiplex PCR reads, yielding one entry per CDR3 protein. The sample shows about 460,000 distinct CDR3 sequences, about 20% of them seen only once. A few counts support this clonotype.

The chain recombines TRBV12-3 or TRBV12-4 with TRBJ2-7; 8 nucleotides line up with TRBD2. This TCR was recovered from a female donor with Graves disease. This specimen consisted of peripheral blood mononuclear cells (PBMCs), obtained when the disease was refractory, from a patient treated with antithyroid drugs. CDR3 in DNA: TGTGCCAGCAGTTTGCTCCGACTAGCGTCCTCCTACGAGCAGTACTTC. Protein sequence: CASSLLRLASSYEQYF.